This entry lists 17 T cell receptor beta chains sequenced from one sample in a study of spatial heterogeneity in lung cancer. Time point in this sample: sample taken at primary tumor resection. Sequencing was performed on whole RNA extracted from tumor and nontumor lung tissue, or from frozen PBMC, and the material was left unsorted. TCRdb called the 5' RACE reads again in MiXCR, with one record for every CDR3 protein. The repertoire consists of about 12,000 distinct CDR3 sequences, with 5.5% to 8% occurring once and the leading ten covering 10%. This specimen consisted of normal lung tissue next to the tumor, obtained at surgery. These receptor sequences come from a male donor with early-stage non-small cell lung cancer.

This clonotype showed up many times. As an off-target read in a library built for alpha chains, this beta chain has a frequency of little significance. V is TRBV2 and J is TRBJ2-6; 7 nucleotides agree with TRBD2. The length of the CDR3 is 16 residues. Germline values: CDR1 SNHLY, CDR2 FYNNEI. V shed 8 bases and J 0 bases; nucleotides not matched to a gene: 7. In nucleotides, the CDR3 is TGTGCCAGCGGGAGGGACGGAACCTCTGGGGCCAACGTCCTGACTTTC. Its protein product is CASGRDGTSGANVLTF.

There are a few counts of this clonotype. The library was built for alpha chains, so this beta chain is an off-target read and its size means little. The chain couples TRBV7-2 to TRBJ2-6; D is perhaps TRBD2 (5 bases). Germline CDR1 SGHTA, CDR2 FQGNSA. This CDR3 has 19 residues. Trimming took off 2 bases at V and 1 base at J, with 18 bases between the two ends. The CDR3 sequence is CASSLKVGEIRSGANVLTF. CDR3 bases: TGTGCCAGCAGCTTAAAGGTCGGGGAAATTCGTTCTGGGGCCAACGTCCTGACTTTC.

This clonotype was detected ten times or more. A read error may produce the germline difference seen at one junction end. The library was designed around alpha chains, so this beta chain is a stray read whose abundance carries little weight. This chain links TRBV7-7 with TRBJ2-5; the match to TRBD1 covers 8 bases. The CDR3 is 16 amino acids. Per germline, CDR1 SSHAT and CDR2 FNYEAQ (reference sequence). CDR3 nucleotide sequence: TGTGCTAGCAGCTTAGGACAGGGTAATAGTGCAGAGACCCAGTACTTC. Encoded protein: CASSLGQGNSAETQYF.

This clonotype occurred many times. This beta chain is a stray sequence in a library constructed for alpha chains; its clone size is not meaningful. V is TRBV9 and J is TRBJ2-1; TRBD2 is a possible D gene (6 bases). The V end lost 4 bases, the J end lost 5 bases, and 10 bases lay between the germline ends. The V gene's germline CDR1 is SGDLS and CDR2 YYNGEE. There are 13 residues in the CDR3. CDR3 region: CASSRDWNNEQFF. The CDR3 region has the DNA TGTGCCAGCAGCCGGGACTGGAACAATGAGCAGTTCTTC.

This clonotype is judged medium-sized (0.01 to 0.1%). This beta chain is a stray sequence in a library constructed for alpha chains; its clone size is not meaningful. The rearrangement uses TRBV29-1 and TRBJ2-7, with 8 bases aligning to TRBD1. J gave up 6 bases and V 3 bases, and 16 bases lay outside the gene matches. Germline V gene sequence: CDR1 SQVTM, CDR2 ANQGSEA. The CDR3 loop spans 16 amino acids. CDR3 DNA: TGCAGCGTTGATGGCGCGGGCAGGGGGCAATCCGCCGAGCAGTACTTC. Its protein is CSVDGAGRGQSAEQYF.

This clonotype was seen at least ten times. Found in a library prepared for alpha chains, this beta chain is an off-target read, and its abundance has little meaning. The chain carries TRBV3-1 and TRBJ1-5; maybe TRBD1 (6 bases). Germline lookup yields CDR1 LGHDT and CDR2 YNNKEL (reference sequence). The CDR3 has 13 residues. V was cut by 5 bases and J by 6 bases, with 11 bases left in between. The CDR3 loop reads CASSVDRFQPQHF. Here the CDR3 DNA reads TGTGCCAGCAGCGTTGACAGGTTTCAGCCCCAGCATTTT. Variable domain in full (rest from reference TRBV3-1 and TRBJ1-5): DTAVSQTPKYLVTQMGNDKSIKCEQNLGHDTMYWYKQDSKKFLKIMFSYNNKELIINETVPNRFSPKSPDKAHLNLHINSLELGDSAVYFCASSVDRFQPQHFGDGTRLSIL.

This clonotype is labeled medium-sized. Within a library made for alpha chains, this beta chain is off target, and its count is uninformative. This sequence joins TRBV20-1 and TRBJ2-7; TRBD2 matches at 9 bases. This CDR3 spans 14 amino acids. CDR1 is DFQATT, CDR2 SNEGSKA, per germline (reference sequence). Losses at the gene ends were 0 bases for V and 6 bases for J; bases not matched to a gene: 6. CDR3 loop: CSAREGTSSGEQYF. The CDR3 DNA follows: TGCAGTGCTAGAGAGGGGACTAGCTCCGGCGAGCAGTACTTC.

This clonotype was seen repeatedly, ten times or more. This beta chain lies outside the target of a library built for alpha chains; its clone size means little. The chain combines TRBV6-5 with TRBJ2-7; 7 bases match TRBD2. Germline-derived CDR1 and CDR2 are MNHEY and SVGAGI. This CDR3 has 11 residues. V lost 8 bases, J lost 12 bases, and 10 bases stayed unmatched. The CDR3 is CASGGGDDRYF. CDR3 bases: TGTGCCAGCGGTGGGGGGGACGATCGGTACTTC.

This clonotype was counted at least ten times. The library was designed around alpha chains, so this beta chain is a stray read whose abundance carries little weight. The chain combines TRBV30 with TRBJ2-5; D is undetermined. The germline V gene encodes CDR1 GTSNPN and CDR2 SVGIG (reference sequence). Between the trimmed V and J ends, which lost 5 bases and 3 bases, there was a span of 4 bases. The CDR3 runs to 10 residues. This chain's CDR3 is CAWGEETQYF. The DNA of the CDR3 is TGTGCCTGGGGCGAAGAGACCCAGTACTTC.

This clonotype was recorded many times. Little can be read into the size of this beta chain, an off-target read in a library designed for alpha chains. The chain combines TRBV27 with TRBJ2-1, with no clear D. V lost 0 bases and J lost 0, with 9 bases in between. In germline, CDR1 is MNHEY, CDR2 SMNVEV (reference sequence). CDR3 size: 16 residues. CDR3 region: CASSLSIGHSYNEQFF. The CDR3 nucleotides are TGTGCCAGCAGTTTATCGATAGGCCACTCCTACAATGAGCAGTTCTTC.

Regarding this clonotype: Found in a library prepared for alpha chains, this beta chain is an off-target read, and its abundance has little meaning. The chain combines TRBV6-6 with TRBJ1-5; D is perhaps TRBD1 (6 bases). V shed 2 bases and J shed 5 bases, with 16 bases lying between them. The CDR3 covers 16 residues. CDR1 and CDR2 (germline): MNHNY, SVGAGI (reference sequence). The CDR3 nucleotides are TGTGCCAGCAGTTACCTCCGCCAGGGGAGGGATCAGCCCCAGCATTTT. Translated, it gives CASSYLRQGRDQPQHF.

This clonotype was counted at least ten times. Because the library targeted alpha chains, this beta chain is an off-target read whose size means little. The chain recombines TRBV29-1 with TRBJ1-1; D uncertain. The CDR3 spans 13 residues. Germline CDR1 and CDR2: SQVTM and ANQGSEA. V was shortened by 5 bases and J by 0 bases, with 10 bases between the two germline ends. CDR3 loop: CSVCESLNTEAFF. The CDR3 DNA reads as TGCAGCGTTTGCGAGAGCCTGAACACTGAAGCTTTCTTT.

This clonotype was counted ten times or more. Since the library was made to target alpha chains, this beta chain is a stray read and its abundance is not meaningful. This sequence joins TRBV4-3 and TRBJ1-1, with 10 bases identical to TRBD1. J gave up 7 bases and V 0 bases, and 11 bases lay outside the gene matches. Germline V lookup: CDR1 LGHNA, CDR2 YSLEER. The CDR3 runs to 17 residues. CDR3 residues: CASSQDRGDRGPIEAFF. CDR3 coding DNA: TGCGCCAGCAGCCAAGATCGCGGAGACAGGGGGCCGATTGAAGCTTTCTTT.

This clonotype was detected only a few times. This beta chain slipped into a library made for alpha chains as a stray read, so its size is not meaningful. CDR3 in DNA: TGTGCCAGCAGTCGACACTTGAACACTGAAGCTTTCTTT. Translation: CASSRHLNTEAFF. V and J are TRBV14 and TRBJ1-1, with unresolved D. CDR1 and CDR2 (germline): SGHDN, FVKESK. The CDR3 length is 13 residues. V lost 6 bases, J lost 0 bases, and 8 bases lay in between. Looking up the rest from reference TRBV14 and TRBJ1-1 gives the full variable domain: EAGVTQFPSHSVIEKGQTVTLRCDPISGHDNLYWYRRVMGKEIKFLLHFVKESKQDESGMPNNRFLAERTGGTYSTLKVQPAELEDSGVYFCASSRHLNTEAFFGQGTRLTVV.

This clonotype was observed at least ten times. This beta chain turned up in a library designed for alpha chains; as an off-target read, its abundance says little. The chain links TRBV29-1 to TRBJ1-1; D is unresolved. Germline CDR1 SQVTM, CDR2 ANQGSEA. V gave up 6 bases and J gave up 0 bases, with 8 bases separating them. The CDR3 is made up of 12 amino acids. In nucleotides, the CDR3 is TGCAGCGTCTCACACATGAACACTGAAGCTTTCTTT. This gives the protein CSVSHMNTEAFF.

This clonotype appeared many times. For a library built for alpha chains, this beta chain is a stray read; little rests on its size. Here the CDR3 reads CASSEARDEEQYF. The DNA of the CDR3 is TGTGCCAGCAGTGAAGCCCGGGACGAAGAGCAGTACTTC. This sequence joins TRBV2 and TRBJ2-7; D may be TRBD1 or TRBD2 (5 bases each). Germline loops: CDR1 SNHLY, CDR2 FYNNEI. The ends were cut back, 0 bases at V and 7 bases at J, with 10 bases in the middle. The CDR3 has 13 residues.

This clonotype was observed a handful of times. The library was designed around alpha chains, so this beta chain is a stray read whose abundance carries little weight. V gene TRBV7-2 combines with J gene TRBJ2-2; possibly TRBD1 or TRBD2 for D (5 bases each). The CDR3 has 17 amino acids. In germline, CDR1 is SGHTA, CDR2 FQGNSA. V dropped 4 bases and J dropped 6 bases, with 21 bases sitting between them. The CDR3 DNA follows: TGTGCCAGCAGCTCCCCCCAGGGCCGACCCGGGGCCGGGGAGCTGTTTTTT. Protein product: CASSSPQGRPGAGELFF.